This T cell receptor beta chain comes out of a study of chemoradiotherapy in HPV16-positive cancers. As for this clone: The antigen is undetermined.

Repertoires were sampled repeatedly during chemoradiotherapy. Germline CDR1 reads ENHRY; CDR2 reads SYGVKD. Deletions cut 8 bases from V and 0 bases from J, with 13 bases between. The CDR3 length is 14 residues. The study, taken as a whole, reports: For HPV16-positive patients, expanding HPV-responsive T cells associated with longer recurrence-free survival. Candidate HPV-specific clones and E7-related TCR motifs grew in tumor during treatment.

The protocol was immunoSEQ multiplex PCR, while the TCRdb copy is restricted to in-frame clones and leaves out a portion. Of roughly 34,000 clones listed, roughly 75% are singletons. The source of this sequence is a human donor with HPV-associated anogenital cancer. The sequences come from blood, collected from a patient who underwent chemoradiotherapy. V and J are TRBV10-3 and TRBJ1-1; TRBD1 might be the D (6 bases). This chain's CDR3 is CAIGLTGMNTEAFF. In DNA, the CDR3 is TGTGCCATCGGATTAACAGGGATGAACACTGAAGCTTTCTTT.